This section outlines one TCR beta chain sequence together with its context. Its specificity is unknown. Naive CD4+ cells were CD45RA-selected; the remaining cells were memory. The sample originates from a study of shared clonotypes between healthy human individuals. From germline, CDR1 is SGHRS and CDR2 YFSETQ. V lost 4 bases and J 13 bases, leaving 20 bases between the germline ends. The CDR3 runs to 13 residues. Some clones are missing from TCRdb's copy, which holds only in-frame ones; the method was immunoSEQ multiplex PCR. The table has 2 million to 2.5 million clones, roughly 92% seen once. Findings and limits, study-wide: Represented genetic and exposure-history diversity was restricted by having few donors.

The J gene is TRBJ1-2, the V gene TRBV5-1, with D tentatively TRBD1 (5 bases). The sequence derives from a young man in good health. Some clones in this sample may be carry-over from other donors' samples. The sequencing sample was made of naive CD4+ T cells from PBMCs. Noted subset: CD45RA+ positively selected. The CDR3 DNA reads as TGCGCCAGCAGCCTACAACCGACTTGGGACCTCACCTTC. Amino acids: CASSLQPTWDLTF.